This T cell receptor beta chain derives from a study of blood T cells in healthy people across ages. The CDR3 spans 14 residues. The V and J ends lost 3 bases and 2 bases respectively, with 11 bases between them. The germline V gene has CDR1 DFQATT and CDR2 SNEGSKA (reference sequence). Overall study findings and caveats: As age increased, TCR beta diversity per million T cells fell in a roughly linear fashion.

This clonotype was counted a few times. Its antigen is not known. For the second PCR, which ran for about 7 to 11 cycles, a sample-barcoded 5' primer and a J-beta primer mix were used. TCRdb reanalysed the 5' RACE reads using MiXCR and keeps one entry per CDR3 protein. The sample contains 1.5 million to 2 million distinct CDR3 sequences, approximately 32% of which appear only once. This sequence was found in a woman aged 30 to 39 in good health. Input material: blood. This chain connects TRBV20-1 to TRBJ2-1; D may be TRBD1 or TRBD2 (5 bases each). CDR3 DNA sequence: TGCAGTGCTAGGAGGGGATCCCCCTACAATGAGCAGTTCTTC. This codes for CSARRGSPYNEQFF.